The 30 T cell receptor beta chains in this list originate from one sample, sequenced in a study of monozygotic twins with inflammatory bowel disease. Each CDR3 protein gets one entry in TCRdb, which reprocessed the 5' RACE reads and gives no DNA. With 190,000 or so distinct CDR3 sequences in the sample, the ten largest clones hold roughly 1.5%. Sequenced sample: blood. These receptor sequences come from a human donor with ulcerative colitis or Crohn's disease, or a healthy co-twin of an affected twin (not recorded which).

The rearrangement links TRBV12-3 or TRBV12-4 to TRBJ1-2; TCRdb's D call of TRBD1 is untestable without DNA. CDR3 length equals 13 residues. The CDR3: CASSPRDSYGYTF.

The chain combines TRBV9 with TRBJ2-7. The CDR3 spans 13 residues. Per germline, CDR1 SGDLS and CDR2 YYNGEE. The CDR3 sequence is CASSVSSTYEQYF.

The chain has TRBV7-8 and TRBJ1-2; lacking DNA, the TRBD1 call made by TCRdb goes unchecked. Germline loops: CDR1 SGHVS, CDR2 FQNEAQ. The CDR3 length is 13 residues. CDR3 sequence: CASSVGGLSGYTF. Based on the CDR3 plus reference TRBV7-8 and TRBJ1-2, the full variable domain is GAGVSQSPRYKVAKRGQDVALRCDPISGHVSLFWYQQALGQGPEFLTYFQNEAQLDKSGLPSDRFFAERPEGSVSTLKIQRTQQEDSAVYLCASSVGGLSGYTFGSGTRLTVV.

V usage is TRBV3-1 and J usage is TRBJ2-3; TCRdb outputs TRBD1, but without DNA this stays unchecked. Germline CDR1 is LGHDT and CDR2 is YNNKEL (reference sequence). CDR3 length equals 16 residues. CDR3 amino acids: CASSPLGQGSTDTQYF.

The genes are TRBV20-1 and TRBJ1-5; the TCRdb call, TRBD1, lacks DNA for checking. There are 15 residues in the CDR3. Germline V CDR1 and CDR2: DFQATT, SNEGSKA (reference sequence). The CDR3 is CSASAGDRGYQPQHF.

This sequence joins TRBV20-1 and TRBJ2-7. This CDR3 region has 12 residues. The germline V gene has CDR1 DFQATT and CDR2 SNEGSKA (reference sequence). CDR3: CSASGPSPEQYF.

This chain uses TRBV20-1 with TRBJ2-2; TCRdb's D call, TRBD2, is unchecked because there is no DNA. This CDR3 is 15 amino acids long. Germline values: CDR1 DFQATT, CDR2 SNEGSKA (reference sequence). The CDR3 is CSAIGGGSFAGELFF.

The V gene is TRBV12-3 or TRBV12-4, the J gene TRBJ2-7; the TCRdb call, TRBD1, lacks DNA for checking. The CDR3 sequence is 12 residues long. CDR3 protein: CASSYWGLEQYF.

CDR3 sequence reads: CASSQPGQGTIEQFF. The J gene is TRBJ2-1, the V gene TRBV7-2; TCRdb reports TRBD1, a call that lacks DNA to check it against. Germline lookup yields CDR1 SGHTA and CDR2 FQGNSA. This CDR3 has 15 residues.

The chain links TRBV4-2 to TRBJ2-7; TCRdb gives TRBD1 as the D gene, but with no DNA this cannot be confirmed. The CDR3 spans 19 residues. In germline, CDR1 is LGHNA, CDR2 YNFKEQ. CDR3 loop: CASSPRTGRSPSAVDEQYF.

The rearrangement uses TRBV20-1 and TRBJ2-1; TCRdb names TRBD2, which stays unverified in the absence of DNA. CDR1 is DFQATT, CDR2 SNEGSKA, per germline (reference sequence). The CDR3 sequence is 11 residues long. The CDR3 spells CSARIALGWFF.

The CDR3 sequence is CSASNTLLAGRETQYF. This sequence joins TRBV20-1 and TRBJ2-5; as DNA is missing, the TRBD2 call by TCRdb cannot be tested. This CDR3 region has 16 residues. Germline V gene data show CDR1 as DFQATT and CDR2 as SNEGSKA (reference sequence).

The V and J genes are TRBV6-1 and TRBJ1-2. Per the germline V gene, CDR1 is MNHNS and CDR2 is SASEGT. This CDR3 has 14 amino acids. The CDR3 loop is CASNLVVTNYGYTF.

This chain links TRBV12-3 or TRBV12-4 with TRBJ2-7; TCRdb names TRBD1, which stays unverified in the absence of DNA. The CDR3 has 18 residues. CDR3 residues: CASSFLNGGQGEIYEQYF.

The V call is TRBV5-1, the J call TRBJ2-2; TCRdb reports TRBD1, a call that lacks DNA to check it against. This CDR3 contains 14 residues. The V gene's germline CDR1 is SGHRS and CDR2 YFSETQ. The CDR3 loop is CASSVGTDTGELFF.

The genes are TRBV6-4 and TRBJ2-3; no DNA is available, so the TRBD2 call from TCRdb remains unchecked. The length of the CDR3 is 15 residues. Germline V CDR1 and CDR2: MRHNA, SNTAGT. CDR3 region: CASSPGTSGTDTQYF.

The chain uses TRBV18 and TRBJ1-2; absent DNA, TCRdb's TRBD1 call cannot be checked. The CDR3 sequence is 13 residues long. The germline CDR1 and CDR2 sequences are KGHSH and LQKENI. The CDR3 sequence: CASSPDTNYGYTF.

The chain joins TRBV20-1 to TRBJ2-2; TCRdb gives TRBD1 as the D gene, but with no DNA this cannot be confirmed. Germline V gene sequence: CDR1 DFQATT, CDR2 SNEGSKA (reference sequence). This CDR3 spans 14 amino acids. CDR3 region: CSATDRRNTEELFF.

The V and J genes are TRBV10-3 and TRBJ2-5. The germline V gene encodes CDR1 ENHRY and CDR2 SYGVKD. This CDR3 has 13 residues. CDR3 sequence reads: CAISYTESETQYF.

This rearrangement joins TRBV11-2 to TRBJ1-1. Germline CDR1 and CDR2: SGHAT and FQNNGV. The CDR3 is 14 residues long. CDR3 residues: CASSSRVESTEAFF.

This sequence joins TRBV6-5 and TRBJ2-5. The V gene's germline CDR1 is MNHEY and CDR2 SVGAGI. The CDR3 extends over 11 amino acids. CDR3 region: CASSYNRAQYF.

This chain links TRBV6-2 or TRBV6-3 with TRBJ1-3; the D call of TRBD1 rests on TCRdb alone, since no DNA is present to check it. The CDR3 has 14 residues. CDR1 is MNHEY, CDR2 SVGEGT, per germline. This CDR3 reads CASSTDWAGNTIYF.

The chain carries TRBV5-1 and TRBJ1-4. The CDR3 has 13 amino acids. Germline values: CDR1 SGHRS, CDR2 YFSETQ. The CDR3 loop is CASTSGDDEKLFF.

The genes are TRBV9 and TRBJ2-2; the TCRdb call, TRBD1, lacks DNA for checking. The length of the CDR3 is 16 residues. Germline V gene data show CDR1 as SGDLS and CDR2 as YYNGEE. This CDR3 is CASTPRQYHNTGELFF.

The CDR3 sequence: CSARDRIRGGDNEKLFF. The chain couples TRBV20-1 to TRBJ1-4; there is no DNA to check the TCRdb D call of TRBD1. This CDR3 is 17 amino acids long. Germline CDR1 and CDR2: DFQATT and SNEGSKA (reference sequence).

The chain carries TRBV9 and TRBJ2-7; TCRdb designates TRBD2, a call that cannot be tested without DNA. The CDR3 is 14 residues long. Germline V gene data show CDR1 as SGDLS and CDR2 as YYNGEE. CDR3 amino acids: CASSEEVSSYEQYF.

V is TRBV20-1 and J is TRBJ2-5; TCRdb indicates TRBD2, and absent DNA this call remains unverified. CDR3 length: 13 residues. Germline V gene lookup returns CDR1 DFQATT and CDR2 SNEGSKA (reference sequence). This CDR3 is CSACSGGGETQYF.

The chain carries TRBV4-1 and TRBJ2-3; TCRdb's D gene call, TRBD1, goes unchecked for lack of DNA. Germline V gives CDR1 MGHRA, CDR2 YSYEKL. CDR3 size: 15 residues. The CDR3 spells CASSQARGGLDTQYF.

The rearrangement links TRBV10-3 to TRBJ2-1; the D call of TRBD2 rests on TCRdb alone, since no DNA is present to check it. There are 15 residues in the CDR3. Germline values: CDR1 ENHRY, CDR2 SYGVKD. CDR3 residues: CAIRPAGGNYNEQFF.

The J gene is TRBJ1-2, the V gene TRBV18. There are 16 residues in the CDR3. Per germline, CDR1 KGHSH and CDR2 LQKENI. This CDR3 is CASSLGYGQRIYGYTF.